This entry describes one T cell receptor beta chain. This clonotype was detected ten times or more. The antigen this receptor binds is unknown. It has no much larger one-base neighbor in the sample; base qualities were not kept. This specimen belongs to a study of neurological immune-mediated disorders (dated by TCRdb to between 2017 and 2020). Study-wide context: Peripheral blood TCR-beta repertoires from patients with HTLV-I-associated myelopathy (HAM/TSP), patients with multiple sclerosis, and healthy controls were compared in the study using UMI-based sequencing. Longitudinal HAM/TSP and healthy donors were sampled at 3 time-points each (about 3-45 month intervals). The cohort included roughly 71 subjects: some 15 with HAM/TSP, approximately 34 with multiple sclerosis, and 20 or so healthy controls. The approximately 110 TCR-beta libraries included longitudinal samples, technical triplicates and paired sorted CD4+ and CD8+ T-cell subsets alongside PBMC samples. The study at large found these results: No identical CDR3 amino acid sequences were shared among expanded clones across subjects, suggesting private TCR-beta repertoires in all groups. TCR clonal expansion was highest in HAM/TSP patients and lowest in MS patients, with MS patients falling below even healthy controls.

Interpreted using the paper, the time point label stands for: longitudinal time-point 2. The healthy controls were volunteers from a blood bank in Maryland, USA. For unsorted PBMC libraries, 2 million PBMCs were used after storage in RNAlater at -80 degrees C until RNA extraction. Peripheral blood was subjected to Ficoll-Hypaque density gradient centrifugation to isolate PBMCs, which were then cryopreserved in liquid nitrogen. The CDR3 goes from the cysteine to the phenylalanine over 13 residues. Solely the CDR3 DNA is kept, with 39 bases framed from the first base. V is shortened by 3 bases, J by 6 bases, and the region joining them spans 12 bases. To synthesize cDNA, template-switch 5'RACE was performed with a primer carrying a 10-nucleotide random unique molecular identifier so that each TCR transcript was tagged. Over 200 million TCR-beta sequences, covering 15-18 subjects, were produced in each sequencing run. Total RNA was extracted with the RNeasy kit. The KAPA Real-time Library Amplification kit was used to amplify TCR-beta VDJ regions with primers for the TCR constant region and the 5'RACE anchor. A first PCR added sample indexes and Illumina adaptors, after which a second PCR increased the library yield. After purification with Ampure beads, the TCR product of roughly 650 bp was size-selected on a 2% E-gel SizeSelection system. Before pooling, libraries had their quality checked on a Bioanalyzer, their concentration measured with Qubit, and their quantity determined with the Kapa Library Quantification kit. An Illumina HiSeq 2500 was used to sequence the libraries paired-end at 2 x 150 bp. To increase sequence diversity, roughly 24-31% phiX was spiked into each library pool. The source study handled its data this way. The quality-filtered reads were processed with the UMI-based MiGEC pipeline, whose error correction step removed more than 80% of the raw TCR sequences. VDJ genes were aligned to IMGT germline references, and clonotypes were defined by unique CDR3 amino acid sequence plus V-J genes. Clonal expansion, Shannon diversity, and CDR3 relatedness (CalcPairwiseDistances, ClusterSamples) were evaluated with VDJtools, and phylogenetic trees were built with CLCbio workbench. Expanded clones were defined as having at least 8 unique UMIs, based on coefficient-of-variation modelling across technical triplicates. TCRdb reanalyzed the raw reads on its own, using fastp at Q25 for trimming and MiXCR for clone calling, and kept in-frame beta chains. Rows with one shared CDR3 protein collapse into an entry with the most common genes and DNA. Clone size and V and J calls follow TCRdb, not the original study. The sample includes approximately 31,000 distinct CDR3 sequences, with around an eighth observed a single time. Of the sample, approximately 2.3% falls within the top ten clones.

What was sequenced was PBMCs. This chain joins TRBV12-3 or TRBV12-4 to TRBJ2-7; the D segment could be TRBD1, given 5 matching bases. This clonotype was sampled from a woman aged 35 to 49 in good health. For the CDR3, the sequence is CASSFAQGGEQYF. The DNA sequence reads TGTGCCAGCAGTTTTGCGCAGGGTGGCGAGCAGTACTTC.